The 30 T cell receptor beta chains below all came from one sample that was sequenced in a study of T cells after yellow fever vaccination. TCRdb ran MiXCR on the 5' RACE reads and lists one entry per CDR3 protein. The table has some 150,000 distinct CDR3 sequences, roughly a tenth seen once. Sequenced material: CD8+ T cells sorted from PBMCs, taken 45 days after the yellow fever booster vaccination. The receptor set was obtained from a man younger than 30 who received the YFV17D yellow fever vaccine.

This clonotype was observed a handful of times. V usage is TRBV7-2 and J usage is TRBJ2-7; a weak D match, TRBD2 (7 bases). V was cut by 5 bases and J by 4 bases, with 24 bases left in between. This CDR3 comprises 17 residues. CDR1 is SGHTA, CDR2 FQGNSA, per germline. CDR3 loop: CASSPHGGAIIRYEQYV. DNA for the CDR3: TGTGCCAGCAGCCCCCATGGGGGGGCGATTATTCGGTACGAGCAGTACGTC.

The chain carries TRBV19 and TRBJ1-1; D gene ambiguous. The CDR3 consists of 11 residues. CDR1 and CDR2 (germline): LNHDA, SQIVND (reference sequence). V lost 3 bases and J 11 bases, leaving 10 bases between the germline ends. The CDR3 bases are TGTGCCAGTAGTATGAGGTCGGGGGCTTTCTTT. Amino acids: CASSMRSGAFF.

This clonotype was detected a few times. The CDR3 nucleotides are TGCGCCAGCAGTGGACTAGCGGGGGGACTGGGCCAGTACTTC. It specifies CASSGLAGGLGQYF. This chain links TRBV10-2 with TRBJ2-5; 13 nucleotides agree with TRBD2. Germline assignment: CDR1 WSHSY and CDR2 SAAADI. CDR3 length equals 14 residues. V lost 4 bases and J lost 10; bases outside the gene matches: 6.

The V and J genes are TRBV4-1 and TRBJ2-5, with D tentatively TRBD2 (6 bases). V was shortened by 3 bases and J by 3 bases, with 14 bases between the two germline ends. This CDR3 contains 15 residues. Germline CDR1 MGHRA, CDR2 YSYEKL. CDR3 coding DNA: TGCGCCAGCAGCCAGGGCCCCGGGGGTGAAGAGACCCAGTACTTC. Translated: CASSQGPGGEETQYF.

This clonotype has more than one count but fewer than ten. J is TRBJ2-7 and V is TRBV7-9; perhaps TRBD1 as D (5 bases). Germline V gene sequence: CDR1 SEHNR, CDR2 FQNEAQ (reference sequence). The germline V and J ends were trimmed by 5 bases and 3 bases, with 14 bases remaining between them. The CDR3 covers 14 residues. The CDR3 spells CASSARQTFYEQYF. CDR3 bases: TGTGCCAGCAGCGCCAGACAGACGTTCTACGAGCAGTACTTC.

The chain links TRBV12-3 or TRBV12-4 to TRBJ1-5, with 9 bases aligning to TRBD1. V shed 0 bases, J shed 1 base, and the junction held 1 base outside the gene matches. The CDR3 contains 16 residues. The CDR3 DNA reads TGTGCCAGCAGTTTAGCAGACAGGGGGAGCAATCAGCCCCAGCATTTT. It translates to CASSLADRGSNQPQHF.

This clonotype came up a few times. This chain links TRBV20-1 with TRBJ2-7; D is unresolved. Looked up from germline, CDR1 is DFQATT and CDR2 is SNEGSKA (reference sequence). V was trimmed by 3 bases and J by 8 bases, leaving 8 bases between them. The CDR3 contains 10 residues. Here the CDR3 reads CSASFLKQYV. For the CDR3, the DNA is TGCAGTGCTAGTTTCTTAAAGCAGTACGTC.

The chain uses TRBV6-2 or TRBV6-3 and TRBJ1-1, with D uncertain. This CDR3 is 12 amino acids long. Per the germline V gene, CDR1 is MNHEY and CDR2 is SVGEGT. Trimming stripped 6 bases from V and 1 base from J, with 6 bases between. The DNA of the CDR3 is TGTGCCAGCAGGGTGGCGAACACTGAAGCTTTCTTT. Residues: CASRVANTEAFF.

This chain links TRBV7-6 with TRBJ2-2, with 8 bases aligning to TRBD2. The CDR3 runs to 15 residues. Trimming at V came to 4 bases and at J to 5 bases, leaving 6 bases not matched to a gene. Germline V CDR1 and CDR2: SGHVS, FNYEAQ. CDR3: CASSSRGGRTGELFF. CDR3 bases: TGTGCCAGCAGCTCTCGGGGGGGCCGAACCGGGGAGCTGTTTTTT.

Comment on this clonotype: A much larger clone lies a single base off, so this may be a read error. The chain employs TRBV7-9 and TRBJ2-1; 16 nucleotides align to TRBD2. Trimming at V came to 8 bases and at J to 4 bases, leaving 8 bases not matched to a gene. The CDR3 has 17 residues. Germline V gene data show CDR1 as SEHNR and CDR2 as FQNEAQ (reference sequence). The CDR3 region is CASGLGTSGGAYNEQFF. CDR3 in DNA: TGTGCCAGCGGCCTCGGGACTAGCGGGGGGGCTTACAATGAGCAGTTCTTC.

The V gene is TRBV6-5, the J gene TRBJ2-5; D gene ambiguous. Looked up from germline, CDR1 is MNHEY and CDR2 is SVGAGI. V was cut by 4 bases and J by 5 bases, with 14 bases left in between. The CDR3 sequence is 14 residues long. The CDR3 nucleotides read TGTGCCAGCAGTTCCGAGCTAGTTGGGGAGACCCAGTACTTC. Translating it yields CASSSELVGETQYF.

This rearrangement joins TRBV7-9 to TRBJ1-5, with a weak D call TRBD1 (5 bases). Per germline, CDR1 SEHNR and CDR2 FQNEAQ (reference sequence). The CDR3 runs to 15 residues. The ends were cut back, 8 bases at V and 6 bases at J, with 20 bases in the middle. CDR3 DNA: TGTGCCAGCTCTAAGGGTAACAGGTTCCCTCAGCCCCAGCATTTT. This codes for CASSKGNRFPQPQHF. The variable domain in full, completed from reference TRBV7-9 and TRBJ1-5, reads DTGVSQNPRHKITKRGQNVTFRCDPISEHNRLYWYRQTLGQGPEFLTYFQNEAQLEKSRLLSDRFSAERPKGSFSTLEIQRTEQGDSAMYLCASSKGNRFPQPQHFGDGTRLSIL.

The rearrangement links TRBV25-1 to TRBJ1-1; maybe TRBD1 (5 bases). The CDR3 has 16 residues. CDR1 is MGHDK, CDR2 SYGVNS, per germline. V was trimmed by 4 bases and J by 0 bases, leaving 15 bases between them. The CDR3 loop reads CASSGEGFLMNTEAFF. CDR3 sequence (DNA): TGTGCCAGCAGTGGGGAGGGGTTTTTAATGAACACTGAAGCTTTCTTT.

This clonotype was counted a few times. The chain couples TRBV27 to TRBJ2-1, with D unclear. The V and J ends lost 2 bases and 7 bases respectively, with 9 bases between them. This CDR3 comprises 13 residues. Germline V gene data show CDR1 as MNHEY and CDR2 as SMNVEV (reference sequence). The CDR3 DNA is TGTGCCAGCAGTTTAACCCCACGAAATGAGCAGTTCTTC. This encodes CASSLTPRNEQFF.

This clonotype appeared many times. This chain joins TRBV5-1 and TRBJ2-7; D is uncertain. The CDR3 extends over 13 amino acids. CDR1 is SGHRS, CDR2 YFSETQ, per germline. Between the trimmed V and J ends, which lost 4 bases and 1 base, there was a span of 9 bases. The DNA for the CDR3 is TGCGCCAGCAGCCCCGGAAATTCCTACGAGCAGTACTTC. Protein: CASSPGNSYEQYF.

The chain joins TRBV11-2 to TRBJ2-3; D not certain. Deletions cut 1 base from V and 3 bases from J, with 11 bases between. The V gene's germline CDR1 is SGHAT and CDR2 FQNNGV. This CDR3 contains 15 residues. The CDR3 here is CASSLGPGGTDTQYF. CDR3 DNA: TGTGCCAGCAGCTTAGGACCGGGTGGTACAGATACGCAGTATTTT.

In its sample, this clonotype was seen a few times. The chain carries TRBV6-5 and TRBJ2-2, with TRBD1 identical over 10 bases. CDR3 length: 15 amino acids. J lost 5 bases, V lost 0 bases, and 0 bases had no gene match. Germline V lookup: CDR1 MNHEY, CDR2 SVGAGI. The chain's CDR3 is CASSYSGQGTGELFF. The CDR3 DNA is TGTGCCAGCAGTTACTCGGGACAGGGGACCGGGGAGCTGTTTTTT.

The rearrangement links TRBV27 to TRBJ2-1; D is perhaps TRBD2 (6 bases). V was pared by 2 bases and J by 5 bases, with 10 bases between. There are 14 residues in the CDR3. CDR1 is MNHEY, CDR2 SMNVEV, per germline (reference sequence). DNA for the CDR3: TGTGCCAGCAGTTTAGGGGGGTGGGACAATGAGCAGTTCTTC. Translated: CASSLGGWDNEQFF.

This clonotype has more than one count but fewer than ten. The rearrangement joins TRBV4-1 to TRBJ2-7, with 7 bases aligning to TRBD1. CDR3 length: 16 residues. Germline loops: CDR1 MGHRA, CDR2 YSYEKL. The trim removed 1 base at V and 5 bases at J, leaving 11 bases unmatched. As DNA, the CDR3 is TGCGCCAGCAGCCAAGTAACAGGGGCTGGACGCGACGAGCAGTACGTC. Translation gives CASSQVTGAGRDEQYV.

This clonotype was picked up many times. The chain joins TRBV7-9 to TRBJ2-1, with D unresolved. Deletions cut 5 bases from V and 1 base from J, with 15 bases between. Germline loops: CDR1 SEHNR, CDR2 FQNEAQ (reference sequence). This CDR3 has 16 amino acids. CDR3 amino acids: CASSPKGFGSYNEQFF. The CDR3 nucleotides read TGTGCCAGCAGCCCCAAAGGGTTCGGTTCCTACAATGAGCAGTTCTTC.

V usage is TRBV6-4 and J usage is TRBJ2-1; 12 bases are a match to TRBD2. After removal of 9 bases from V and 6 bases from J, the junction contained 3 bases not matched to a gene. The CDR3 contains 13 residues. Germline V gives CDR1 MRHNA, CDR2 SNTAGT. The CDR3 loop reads CARLAGGGNEQFF. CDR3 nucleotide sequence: TGTGCCAGACTAGCGGGGGGTGGCAATGAGCAGTTCTTC.

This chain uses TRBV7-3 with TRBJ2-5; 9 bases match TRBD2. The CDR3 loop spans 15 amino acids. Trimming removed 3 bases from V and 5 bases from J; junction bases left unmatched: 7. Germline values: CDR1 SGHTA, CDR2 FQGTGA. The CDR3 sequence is CASSFFSGGTETQYF. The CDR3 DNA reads TGTGCCAGCAGCTTCTTTAGCGGGGGAACCGAGACCCAGTACTTC. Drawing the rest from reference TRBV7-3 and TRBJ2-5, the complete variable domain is GAGVSQTPSNKVTEKGKYVELRCDPISGHTALYWYRQSLGQGPEFLIYFQGTGAADDSGLPNDRFFAVRPEGSVSTLKIQRTERGDSAVYLCASSFFSGGTETQYFGPGTRLLVL.

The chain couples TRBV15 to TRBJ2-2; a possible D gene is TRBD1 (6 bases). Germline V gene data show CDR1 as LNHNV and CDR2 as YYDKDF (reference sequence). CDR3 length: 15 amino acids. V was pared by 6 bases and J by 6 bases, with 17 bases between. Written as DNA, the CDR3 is TGTGCCACCAGTTCCAGGGGTGGTGGACCCGGGGAGCTGTTTTTT. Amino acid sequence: CATSSRGGGPGELFF.

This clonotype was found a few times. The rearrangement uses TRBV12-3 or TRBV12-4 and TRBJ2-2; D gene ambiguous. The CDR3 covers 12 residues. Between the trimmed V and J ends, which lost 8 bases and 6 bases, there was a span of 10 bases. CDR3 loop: CASGRSSGELFF. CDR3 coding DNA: TGTGCCAGCGGTCGGTCCTCCGGGGAGCTGTTTTTT.

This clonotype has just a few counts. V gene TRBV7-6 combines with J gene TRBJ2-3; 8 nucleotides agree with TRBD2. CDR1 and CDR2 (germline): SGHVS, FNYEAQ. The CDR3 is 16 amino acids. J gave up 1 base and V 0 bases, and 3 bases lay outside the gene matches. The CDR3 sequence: CASSLAATSGTDTQYF. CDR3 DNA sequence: TGTGCCAGCAGCTTAGCAGCGACTAGCGGCACAGATACGCAGTATTTT.

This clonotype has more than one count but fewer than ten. In DNA form, the CDR3 reads TGTGCCACCAGTGACCGGGACAATGAGCAGTTCTTC. It encodes CATSDRDNEQFF. V is TRBV24-1 and J is TRBJ2-1; no firm D call. Germline CDR1 KGHDR, CDR2 SFDVKD. The CDR3 has 12 residues. The V and J ends lost 4 bases and 5 bases respectively, with 5 bases between them.

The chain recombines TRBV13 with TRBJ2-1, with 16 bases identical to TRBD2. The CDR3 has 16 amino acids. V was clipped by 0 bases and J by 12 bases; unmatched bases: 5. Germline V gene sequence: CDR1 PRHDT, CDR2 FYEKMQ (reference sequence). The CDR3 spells CASSLGEGLAGGPQFF. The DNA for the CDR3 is TGTGCCAGCAGCTTAGGCGAGGGACTAGCGGGGGGGCCGCAGTTCTTC.

CDR3: CASSQDRGSWAGELFF. CDR3 DNA: TGCGCCAGCAGCCAAGATCGTGGGTCATGGGCCGGGGAGCTGTTTTTT. The chain uses TRBV4-3 and TRBJ2-2; unclear D gene. CDR1 is LGHNA and CDR2 is YSLEER in the germline V gene. CDR3 length: 16 amino acids. The V and J ends lost 0 bases and 6 bases respectively, with 14 bases between them.

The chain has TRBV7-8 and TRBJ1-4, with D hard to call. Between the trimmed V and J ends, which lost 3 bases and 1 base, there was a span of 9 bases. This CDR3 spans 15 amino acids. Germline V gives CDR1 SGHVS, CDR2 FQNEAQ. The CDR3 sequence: CASSFVGRTNEKLFF. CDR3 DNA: TGTGCCAGCAGCTTCGTGGGCCGAACTAATGAAAAACTGTTTTTT.

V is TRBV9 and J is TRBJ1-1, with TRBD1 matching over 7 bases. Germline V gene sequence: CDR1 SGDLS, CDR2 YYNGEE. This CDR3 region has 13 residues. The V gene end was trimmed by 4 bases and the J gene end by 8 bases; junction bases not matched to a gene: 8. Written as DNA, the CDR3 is TGTGCCAGCAGCACAGATGGGACAGCCGAAGCTTTCTTT. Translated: CASSTDGTAEAFF.